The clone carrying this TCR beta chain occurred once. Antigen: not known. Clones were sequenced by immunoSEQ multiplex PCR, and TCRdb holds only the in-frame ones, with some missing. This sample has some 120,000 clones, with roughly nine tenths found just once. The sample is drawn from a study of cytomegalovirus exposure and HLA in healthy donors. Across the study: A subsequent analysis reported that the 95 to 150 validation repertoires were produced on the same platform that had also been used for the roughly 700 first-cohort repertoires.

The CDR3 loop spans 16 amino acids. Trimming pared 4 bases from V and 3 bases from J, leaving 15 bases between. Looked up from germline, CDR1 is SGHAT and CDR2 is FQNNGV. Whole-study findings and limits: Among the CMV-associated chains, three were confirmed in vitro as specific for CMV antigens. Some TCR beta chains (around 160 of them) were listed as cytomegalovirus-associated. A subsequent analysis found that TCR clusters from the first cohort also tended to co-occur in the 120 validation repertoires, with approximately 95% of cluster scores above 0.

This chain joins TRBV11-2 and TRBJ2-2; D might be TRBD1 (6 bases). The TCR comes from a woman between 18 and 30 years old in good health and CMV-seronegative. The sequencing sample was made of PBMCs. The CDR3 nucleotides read TGTGCCAGCAGCTCGATGGACAGCCGATACACCGGGGAGCTGTTTTTT. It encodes CASSSMDSRYTGELFF.